This T cell receptor (beta chain) comes out of a study of CD8+ T cells in alopecia areata. Reverse transcribed after extraction, RNA yielded cDNA as the sequencing template. Libraries were prepared by immunoSEQ multiplex PCR; TCRdb keeps only in-frame clonotypes and omits some of them. The profile shows some 100,000 clones, 55% to 80% of them singletons. Trimming cost V 5 bases and J 3 bases, with 20 bases left between them. The CDR3 extends over 16 amino acids. Germline CDR1 and CDR2: SEHNR and FQNEAQ (reference sequence). The V gene is TRBV7-9, the J gene TRBJ2-7; possible D gene TRBD2, 7 bases. The receptor comes from a human donor in good health. The sequenced sample consisted of CD4+ T cells sorted from blood. CDR3 nucleotide sequence: TGTGCCAGCAGCCCAAGGTGGGAGGGGGAAATCTACGAGCAGTACTTC. This translates into CASSPRWEGEIYEQYF.